The text below deals with one T cell receptor (beta chain). The target antigen is unknown. The J segment lost 5 bases and the V segment lost 4 bases, leaving 2 bases of the junction unmatched. The CDR3 is made up of 14 amino acids. Per germline, CDR1 SGHNT and CDR2 YENEEA. This sample is drawn from a study of radiation and T cells in renal cell carcinoma. Study-wide results and limits: No pretreatment tumor biopsies were available for baseline clonotypes. Top tumor clonotypes rose in blood 2 weeks post-radiation, then contracted.

Assay: immunoSEQ multiplex PCR; the TCRdb copy retains only in-frame clones and omits some. The sample includes 150,000 or so clones, approximately 90% seen only once; the top ten take around 11%. The time point here: blood 4 weeks post-SBRT, at nephrectomy. The treatment is: 15 Gy SBRT to primary tumor, nephrectomy 4 weeks later. Nephrectomy followed 15 Gy stereotactic body radiation by 4 weeks. This renal cell carcinoma was of the clear cell type. The rearrangement uses TRBV11-3 and TRBJ2-7, with 13 bases identical to TRBD2. The starting material was blood, obtained from a patient whose treatment included radiotherapy and nephrectomy. The TCR sequence derives from a woman aged 45 to 65 with renal cell carcinoma. The CDR3 is CASSSGLAGDEQYF. The DNA of the CDR3 is TGTGCCAGCAGCTCCGGACTAGCGGGGGACGAGCAGTACTTC.